This TCR beta chain is drawn from a study of blood T cell repertoires in COVID-19. V dropped 0 bases and J dropped 0 bases, with 9 bases sitting between them. The CDR3 sequence is 16 residues long. Germline V CDR1 and CDR2: SGHNT, YYREEE (reference sequence). TCRdb's table, derived via immunoSEQ multiplex PCR, lists solely in-frame clones and lacks some. The repertoire includes some 670,000 clones, around 90% of them detected once, and about 0.26% sits in the top ten. V is TRBV5-4 and J is TRBJ1-4, with unresolved D. The sequenced material came from peripheral blood. The receptor comes from a woman aged 18-30 years with acute or convalescent COVID-19. The CDR3 DNA reads as TGTGCCAGCAGCTTGGCTGGACTCTCAACTAATGAAAAACTGTTTTTT. Protein: CASSLAGLSTNEKLFF.